This T cell receptor (beta chain) emerged from a study of T cell responses to AZD1222 COVID-19 vaccine. Study results and caveats: Most donors were white British, females outnumbered males, and clonal diversity was possibly underestimated. CD4 TCRs linked to vaccination spanned spike, dominating at 160-218 and 743-854.

From germline, CDR1 is SGHNT and CDR2 YENEEA. Between the trimmed V and J ends, which lost 3 bases and 2 bases, there was a span of 8 bases. The CDR3 extends over 14 amino acids. Repertoires were generated with immunoSEQ multiplex PCR, while TCRdb's copy carries only in-frame clones and drops some. There are about 85,000 clones in the sample; roughly nine tenths occur only once, and about 3% lies in the top ten. With respect to this clone: What it recognizes is unknown.

This specimen was peripheral blood, taken on day 0 of AZD1222 vaccination. The genes are TRBV11-3 and TRBJ1-3; D is perhaps TRBD1 (5 bases). The origin of this receptor is an adult in good health. The CDR3 protein is CASSFGGAGNTIYF. CDR3 DNA: TGTGCCAGCAGCTTTGGAGGGGCTGGAAACACCATATATTTT.